The rows below give T cell receptor beta chains drawn from one sample of a study of T cell changes during pregnancy in multiple sclerosis. Assay used: immunoSEQ multiplex PCR; TCRdb lists only in-frame clones, some missing. Of roughly 80,000 clones listed, about 90% were seen once; the top ten hold 2% to 3%. The material sequenced was peripheral blood, taken before pregnancy. The receptors were gathered from a female donor with multiple sclerosis, enrolled in a pregnancy study. The CDR3 runs from the conserved cysteine through the conserved F or W. The order of the fields is D gene, V gene, J gene, CDR3 protein, CDR3 DNA. A D gene is named only where the DNA matches it firmly.

>TRBD1|TRBV5-6|TRBJ2-5
CASSLGTGQNQETQYF
TGTGCCAGCAGCTTGGGTACGGGACAGAACCAAGAGACCCAGTACTTC
>NA|TRBV19|TRBJ2-7
CASTPTGEAYEQYF
TGTGCCAGTACCCCGACAGGCGAAGCCTACGAGCAGTACTTC
>TRBD1|TRBV9|TRBJ2-7
CASSVGTANYEQYF
TGTGCCAGCAGCGTCGGGACAGCCAACTACGAGCAGTACTTC
>TRBD1|TRBV4-1|TRBJ1-1
CASSQVTGLRGNTEAFF
TGCGCCAGCAGCCAAGTGACAGGGCTAAGGGGGAACACTGAAGCTTTCTTT
>NA|TRBV10-3|TRBJ2-1
CAIRGGLESSYNEQFF
TGTGCCATCAGGGGGGGGCTAGAAAGCTCCTACAATGAGCAGTTCTTC
>NA|TRBV29-1|TRBJ2-5
CSVSARGPETQYF
TGCAGCGTATCCGCTCGTGGGCCCGAGACCCAGTACTTC
>TRBD1|TRBV5-1|TRBJ2-7
CASSLGTGPYEQYF
TGCGCCAGCAGCTTGGGGACAGGGCCATACGAGCAGTACTTC
>NA|TRBV5-1|TRBJ2-5
CASSLNEKETQYF
TGCGCCAGCAGTCTTAATGAGAAGGAGACCCAGTACTTC
>TRBD1|TRBV5-6|TRBJ1-2
CASSLQDRGRGYTF
TGTGCCAGCAGCTTGCAGGACAGGGGACGTGGCTACACCTTC
>NA|TRBV19|TRBJ1-1
CASSVNGGATEAFF
TGTGCCAGTAGTGTAAACGGGGGGGCCACTGAAGCTTTCTTT
>NA|TRBV7-2|TRBJ1-1
CASSPGRGGTEAFF
TGTGCCAGCAGCCCCGGAAGGGGGGGCACTGAAGCTTTCTTT
>NA|TRBV30|TRBJ1-2
CAWSAQLTYGYTF
TGTGCCTGGAGTGCACAGCTCACCTATGGCTACACCTTC
>TRBD1|TRBV6-6|TRBJ1-1
CASRTTGGTNTEAFF
TGTGCCAGTCGAACGACAGGGGGAACGAACACTGAAGCTTTCTTT
>NA|TRBV2|TRBJ2-5
CASSEARAGETQYF
TGTGCCAGCAGTGAAGCTCGGGCGGGAGAGACCCAGTACTTC
>TRBD2|TRBV5-1|TRBJ2-4
CASSLGTSGILNIQYF
TGCGCCAGCAGCTTGGGGACTAGCGGGATACTGAACATTCAGTACTTC
>TRBD2|TRBV2|TRBJ2-1
CASSTLAGTQFF
TGTGCCAGCAGTACACTAGCGGGGACCCAGTTCTTC
>NA|TRBV4-1|TRBJ1-2
CASSLIPGRGNYGYTF
TGCGCCAGCAGCCTCATACCGGGACGGGGGAACTATGGCTACACCTTC
>NA|TRBV4-2|TRBJ2-3
CASSQVGSVGTDTQYF
TGTGCCAGCAGCCAAGTCGGTTCGGTGGGCACAGATACGCAGTATTTT
>NA|TRBV21-1|TRBJ1-2
CASSKAAHGYTF
TGTGCCAGCAGCAAAGCGGCCCATGGCTACACCTTC
>NA|TRBV7-2|TRBJ2-7
CASSFDSSSYEQYF
TGTGCCAGCAGCTTCGACTCGAGCTCCTACGAGCAGTACTTC
>NA|TRBV27|TRBJ2-6
CASSLLGPSGANVLTF
TGTGCCAGCAGTTTATTGGGGCCCTCTGGGGCCAACGTCCTGACTTTC
>TRBD2|TRBV7-2|TRBJ2-1
CASSLGLAGGYNEQFF
TGTGCCAGCAGCTTAGGACTAGCGGGAGGATACAATGAGCAGTTCTTC